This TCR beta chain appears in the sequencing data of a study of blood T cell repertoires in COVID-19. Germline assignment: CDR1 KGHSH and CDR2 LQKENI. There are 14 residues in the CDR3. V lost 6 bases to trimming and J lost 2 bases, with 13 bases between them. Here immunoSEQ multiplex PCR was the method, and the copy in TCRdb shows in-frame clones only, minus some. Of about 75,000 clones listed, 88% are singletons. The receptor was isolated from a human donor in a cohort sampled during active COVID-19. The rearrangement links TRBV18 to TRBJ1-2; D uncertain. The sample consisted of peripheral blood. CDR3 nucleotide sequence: TGTGCCAGCTCCCAAAGGAGATGGAACTATGGCTACACCTTC. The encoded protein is CASSQRRWNYGYTF.